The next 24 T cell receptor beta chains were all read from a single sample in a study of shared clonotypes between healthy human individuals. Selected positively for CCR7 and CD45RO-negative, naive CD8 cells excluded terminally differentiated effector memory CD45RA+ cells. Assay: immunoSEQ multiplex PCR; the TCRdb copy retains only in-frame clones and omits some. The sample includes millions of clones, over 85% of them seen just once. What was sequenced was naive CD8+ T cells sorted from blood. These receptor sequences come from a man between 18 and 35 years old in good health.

The chain's CDR3 is CASSSPLPLTGELFF. DNA of the CDR3: TGTGCCAGCAGCTCCCCCCTCCCGCTGACCGGGGAGCTGTTTTTT. The chain carries TRBV7-9 and TRBJ2-2; unclear D gene. Germline loops: CDR1 SEHNR, CDR2 FQNEAQ (reference sequence). The CDR3 is 15 amino acids. The germline V and J ends were trimmed by 4 bases and 5 bases, with 14 bases remaining between them.

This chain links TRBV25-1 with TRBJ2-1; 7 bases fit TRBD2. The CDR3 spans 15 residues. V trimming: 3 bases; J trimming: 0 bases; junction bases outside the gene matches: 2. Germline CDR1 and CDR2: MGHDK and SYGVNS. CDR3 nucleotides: TGTGCCAGCAGTGATGGCGGGAGCTCCTACAATGAGCAGTTCTTC. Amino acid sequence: CASSDGGSSYNEQFF.

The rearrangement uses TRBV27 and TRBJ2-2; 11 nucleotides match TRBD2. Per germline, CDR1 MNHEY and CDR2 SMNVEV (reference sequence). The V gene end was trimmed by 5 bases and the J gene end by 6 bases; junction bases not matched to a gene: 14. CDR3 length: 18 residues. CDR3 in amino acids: CASSPLAGGEGVPGELFF. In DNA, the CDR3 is TGTGCCAGCAGTCCTCTAGCGGGAGGTGAGGGGGTTCCCGGGGAGCTGTTTTTT.

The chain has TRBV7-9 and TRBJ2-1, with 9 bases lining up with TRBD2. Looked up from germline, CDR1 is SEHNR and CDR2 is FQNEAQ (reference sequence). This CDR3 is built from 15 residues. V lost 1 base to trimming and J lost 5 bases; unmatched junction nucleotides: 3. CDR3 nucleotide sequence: TGTGCCAGCAGCTTAGTAGCGGGAGTCGACAATGAGCAGTTCTTC. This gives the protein CASSLVAGVDNEQFF.

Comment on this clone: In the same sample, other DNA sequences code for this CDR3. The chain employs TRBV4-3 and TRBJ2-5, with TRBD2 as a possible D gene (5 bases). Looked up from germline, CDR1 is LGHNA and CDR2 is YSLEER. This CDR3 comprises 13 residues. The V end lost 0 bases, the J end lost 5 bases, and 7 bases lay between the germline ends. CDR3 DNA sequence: TGCGCCAGCAGCCAAGATAGAGGGGAGACCCAGTACTTC. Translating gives CASSQDRGETQYF.

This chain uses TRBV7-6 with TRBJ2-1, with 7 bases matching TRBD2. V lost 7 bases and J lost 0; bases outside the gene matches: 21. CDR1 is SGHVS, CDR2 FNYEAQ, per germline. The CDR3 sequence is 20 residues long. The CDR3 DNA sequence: TGTGCCAGCAACGCGGGCGGGGCGCATGGACTAGGGAGCTCCTACAATGAGCAGTTCTTC. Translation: CASNAGGAHGLGSSYNEQFF.

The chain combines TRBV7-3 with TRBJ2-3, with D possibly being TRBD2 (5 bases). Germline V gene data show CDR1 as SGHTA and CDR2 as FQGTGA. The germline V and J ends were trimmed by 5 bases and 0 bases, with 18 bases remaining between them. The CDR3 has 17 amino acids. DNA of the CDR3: TGTGCCAGCAGCACTGCGTCATTCGGCGGGAGCACAGATACGCAGTATTTT. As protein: CASSTASFGGSTDTQYF.

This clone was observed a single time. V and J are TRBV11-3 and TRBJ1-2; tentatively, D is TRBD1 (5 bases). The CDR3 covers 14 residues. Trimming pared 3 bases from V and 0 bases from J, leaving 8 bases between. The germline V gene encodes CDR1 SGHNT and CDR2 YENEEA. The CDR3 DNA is TGTGCCAGCAGCTTCGACAGTTCTAACTATGGCTACACCTTC. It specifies CASSFDSSNYGYTF. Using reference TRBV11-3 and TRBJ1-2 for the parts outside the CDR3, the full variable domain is EAGVVQSPRYKIIEKKQPVAFWCNPISGHNTLYWYLQNLGQGPELLIRYENEEAVDDSQLPKDRFSAERLKGVDSTLKIQPAELGDSAVYLCASSFDSSNYGYTFGSGTRLTVV.

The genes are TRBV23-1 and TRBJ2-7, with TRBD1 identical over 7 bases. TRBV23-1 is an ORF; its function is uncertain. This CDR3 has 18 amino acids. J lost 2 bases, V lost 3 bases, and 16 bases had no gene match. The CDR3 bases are TGCGCCAGCAGTCACACGGGACAGTCCCAAGAAAAGACCTACGAGCAGTACTTC. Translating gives CASSHTGQSQEKTYEQYF.

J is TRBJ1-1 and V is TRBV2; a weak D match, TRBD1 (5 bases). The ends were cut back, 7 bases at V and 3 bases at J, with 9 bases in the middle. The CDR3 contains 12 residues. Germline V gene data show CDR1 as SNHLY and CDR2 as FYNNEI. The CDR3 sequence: CASTRVDTEAFF. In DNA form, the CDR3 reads TGTGCCAGCACCAGGGTTGACACTGAAGCTTTCTTT.

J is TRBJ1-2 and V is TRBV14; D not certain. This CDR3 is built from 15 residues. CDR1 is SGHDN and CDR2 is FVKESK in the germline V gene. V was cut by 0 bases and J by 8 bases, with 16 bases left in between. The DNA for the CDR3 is TGTGCCAGCAGCCAAGAGAGCTGGGGTGCTCAGGGCTACACCTTC. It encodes CASSQESWGAQGYTF.

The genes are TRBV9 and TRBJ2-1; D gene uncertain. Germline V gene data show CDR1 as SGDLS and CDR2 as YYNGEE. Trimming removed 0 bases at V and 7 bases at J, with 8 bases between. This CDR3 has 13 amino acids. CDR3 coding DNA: TGTGCCAGCAGCGTAGTCTCTTGGAATGAGCAGTTCTTC. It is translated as CASSVVSWNEQFF.

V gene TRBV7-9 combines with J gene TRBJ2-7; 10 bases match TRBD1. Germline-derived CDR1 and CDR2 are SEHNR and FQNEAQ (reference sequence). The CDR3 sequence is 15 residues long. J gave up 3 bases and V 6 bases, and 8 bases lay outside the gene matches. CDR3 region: CASSSAGTGDYEQYF. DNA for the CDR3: TGTGCCAGCAGTTCGGCCGGGACAGGGGACTACGAGCAGTACTTC.

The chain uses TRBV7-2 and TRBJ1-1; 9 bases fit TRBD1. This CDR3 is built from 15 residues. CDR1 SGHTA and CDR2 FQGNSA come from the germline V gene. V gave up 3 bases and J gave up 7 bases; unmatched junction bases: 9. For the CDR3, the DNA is TGTGCCAGCAGCTTTCCTCCCGGGACAGGGTTTGAAGCTTTCTTT. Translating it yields CASSFPPGTGFEAFF. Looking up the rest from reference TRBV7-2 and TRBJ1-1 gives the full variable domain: GAGVSQSPSNKVTEKGKDVELRCDPISGHTALYWYRQSLGQGLEFLIYFQGNSAPDKSGLPSDRFSAERTGGSVSTLTIQRTQQEDSAVYLCASSFPPGTGFEAFFGQGTRLTVV.

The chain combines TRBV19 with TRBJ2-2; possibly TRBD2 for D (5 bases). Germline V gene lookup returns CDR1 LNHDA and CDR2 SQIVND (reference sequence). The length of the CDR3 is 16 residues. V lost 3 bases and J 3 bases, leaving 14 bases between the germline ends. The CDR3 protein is CASSISQRRYTGELFF. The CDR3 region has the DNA TGTGCCAGTAGTATTTCTCAGCGGCGGTACACCGGGGAGCTGTTTTTT. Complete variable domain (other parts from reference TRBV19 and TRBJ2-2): DGGITQSPKYLFRKEGQNVTLSCEQNLNHDAMYWYRQDPGQGLRLIYYSQIVNDFQKGDIAEGYSVSREKKESFPLTVTSAQKNPTAFYLCASSISQRRYTGELFFGEGSRLTVL.

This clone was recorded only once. The CDR3 DNA is TGTGCCTGGAGTGGAGCGGGAGGGGCAGATACGCAGTATTTT. It yields the protein CAWSGAGGADTQYF. This rearrangement joins TRBV30 to TRBJ2-3; TRBD2 matches 10 bases. Trimming at V came to 1 base and at J to 4 bases, leaving 2 bases not matched to a gene. Germline values: CDR1 GTSNPN, CDR2 SVGIG (reference sequence). The CDR3 runs 14 residues.

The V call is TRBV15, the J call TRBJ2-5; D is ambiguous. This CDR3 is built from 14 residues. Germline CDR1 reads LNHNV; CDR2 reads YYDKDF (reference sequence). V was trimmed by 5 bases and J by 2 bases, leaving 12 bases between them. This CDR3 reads CATSPTMSQETQYF. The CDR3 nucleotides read TGTGCCACCAGCCCCACCATGTCTCAAGAGACCCAGTACTTC. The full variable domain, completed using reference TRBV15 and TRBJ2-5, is DAMVIQNPRYQVTQFGKPVTLSCSQTLNHNVMYWYQQKSSQAPKLLFHYYDKDFNNEADTPDNFQSRRPNTSFCFLDIRSPGLGDTAMYLCATSPTMSQETQYFGPGTRLLVL.

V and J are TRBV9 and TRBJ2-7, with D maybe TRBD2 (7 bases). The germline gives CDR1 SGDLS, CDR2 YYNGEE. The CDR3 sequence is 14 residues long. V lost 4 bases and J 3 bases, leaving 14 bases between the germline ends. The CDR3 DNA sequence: TGTGCCAGCAGCCGGGGGGCTAGTCTCTACGAGCAGTACTTC. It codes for CASSRGASLYEQYF.

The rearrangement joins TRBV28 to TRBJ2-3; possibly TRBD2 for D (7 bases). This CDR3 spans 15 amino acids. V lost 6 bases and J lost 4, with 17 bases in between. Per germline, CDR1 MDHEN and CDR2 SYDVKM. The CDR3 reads CASSLRVGGADTQYF. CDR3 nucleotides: TGTGCCAGCAGCCTAAGGGTAGGGGGGGCAGATACGCAGTATTTT.

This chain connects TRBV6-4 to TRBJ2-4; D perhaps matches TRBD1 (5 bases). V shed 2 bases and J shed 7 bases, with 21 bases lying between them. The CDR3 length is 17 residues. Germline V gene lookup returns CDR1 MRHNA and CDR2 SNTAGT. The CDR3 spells CASSDAFCRVVENIQYF. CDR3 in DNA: TGTGCCAGCAGTGACGCTTTCTGCAGGGTTGTAGAGAACATTCAGTACTTC.

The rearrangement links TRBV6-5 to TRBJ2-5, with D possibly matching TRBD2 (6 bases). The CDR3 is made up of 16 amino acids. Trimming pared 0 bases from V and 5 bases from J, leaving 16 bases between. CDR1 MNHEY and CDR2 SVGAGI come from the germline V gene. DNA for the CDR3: TGTGCCAGCAGTTACTCGGGGGGAAGGGATCTTGAGACCCAGTACTTC. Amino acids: CASSYSGGRDLETQYF.

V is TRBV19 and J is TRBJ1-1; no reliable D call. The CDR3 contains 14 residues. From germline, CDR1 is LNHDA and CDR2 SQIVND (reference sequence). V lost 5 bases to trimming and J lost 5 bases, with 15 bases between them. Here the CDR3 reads CASSPIWEGTEAFF. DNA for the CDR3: TGTGCCAGTAGTCCTATATGGGAGGGAACTGAAGCTTTCTTT.

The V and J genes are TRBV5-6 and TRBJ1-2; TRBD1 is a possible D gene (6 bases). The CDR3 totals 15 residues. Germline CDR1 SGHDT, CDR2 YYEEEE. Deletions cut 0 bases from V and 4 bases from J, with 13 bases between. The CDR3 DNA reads TGTGCCAGCAGCTTGGTCTGGGGGCAAAGCTATGGCTACACCTTC. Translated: CASSLVWGQSYGYTF. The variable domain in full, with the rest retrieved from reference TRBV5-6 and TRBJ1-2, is DAGVTQSPTHLIKTRGQQVTLRCSPKSGHDTVSWYQQALGQGPQFIFQYYEEEERQRGNFPDRFSGHQFPNYSSELNVNALLLGDSALYLCASSLVWGQSYGYTFGSGTRLTVV.

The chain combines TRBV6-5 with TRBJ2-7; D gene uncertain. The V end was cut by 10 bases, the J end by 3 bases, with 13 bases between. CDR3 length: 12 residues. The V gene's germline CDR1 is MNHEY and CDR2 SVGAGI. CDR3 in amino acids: CATETPNYEQYF. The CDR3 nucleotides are TGTGCCACCGAGACCCCTAACTACGAGCAGTACTTC.